Sequencing of this TCR beta chain was carried out in a study of blood T cell repertoires in COVID-19. Overall study: COVID-19 samples collected from the United States, Italy and Spain covered acute and convalescent phases. Nucleic acid was either cDNA or gDNA, and it came from T cells, B-cell-depleted T cells, or PBMCs.

This CDR3 comprises 14 residues. The V gene's germline CDR1 is SGHVS and CDR2 FQNEAQ. V lost 5 bases and J lost 0, with 10 bases in between. Note on this clone: Other DNA sequences of this sample code for an identical CDR3.

Authors' methods: Amplifying reference gene primers gave estimates of nucleated cell counts. TCRdb's copy holds only in-frame clones and misses some; the assay was immunoSEQ multiplex PCR. The DNA gave D and trimming, while V, J and clone size come from that table. The data show fewer than 120,000 clones, with 72% seen just once and under 10% held by the top ten. The source of this sequence is a woman aged 55-69 years with acute or convalescent COVID-19. Source material: peripheral blood. V usage is TRBV7-8 and J usage is TRBJ1-2; D perhaps matches TRBD1 (6 bases). CDR3 DNA: TGTGCCAGCAGCCAGGACAGATCTAACTATGGCTACACCTTC. Translating it yields CASSQDRSNYGYTF.